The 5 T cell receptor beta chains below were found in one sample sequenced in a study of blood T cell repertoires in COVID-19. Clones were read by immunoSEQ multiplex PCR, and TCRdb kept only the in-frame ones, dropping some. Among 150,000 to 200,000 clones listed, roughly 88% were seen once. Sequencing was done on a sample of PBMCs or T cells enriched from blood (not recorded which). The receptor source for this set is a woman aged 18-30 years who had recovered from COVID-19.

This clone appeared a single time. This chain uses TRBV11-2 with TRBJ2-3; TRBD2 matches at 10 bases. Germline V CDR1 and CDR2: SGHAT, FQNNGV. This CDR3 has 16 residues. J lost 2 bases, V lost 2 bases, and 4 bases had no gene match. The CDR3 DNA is TGTGCCAGCAGCTTAAGCGGGGGGGAGACCACAGATACGCAGTATTTT. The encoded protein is CASSLSGGETTDTQYF.

Here the CDR3 reads CASSAGTGNTGELFF. In DNA, the CDR3 is TGCGCCAGCAGTGCCGGGACAGGGAACACCGGGGAGCTGTTTTTT. This chain connects TRBV10-2 to TRBJ2-2; TRBD1 aligns across 8 bases. The CDR3 extends over 15 amino acids. Trimming at V came to 4 bases and at J to 1 base, leaving 2 bases not matched to a gene. Germline V gene data show CDR1 as WSHSY and CDR2 as SAAADI.

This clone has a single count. The CDR3 reads CASQAGTVSTETQYF. The CDR3 DNA reads TGTGCCAGCCAAGCCGGGACAGTCTCCACAGAGACCCAGTACTTC. V gene TRBV2 combines with J gene TRBJ2-5; 7 bases are shared with TRBD1. The CDR3 runs to 15 residues. V shed 8 bases and J 4 bases; nucleotides not matched to a gene: 13. Germline CDR1 reads SNHLY; CDR2 reads FYNNEI.

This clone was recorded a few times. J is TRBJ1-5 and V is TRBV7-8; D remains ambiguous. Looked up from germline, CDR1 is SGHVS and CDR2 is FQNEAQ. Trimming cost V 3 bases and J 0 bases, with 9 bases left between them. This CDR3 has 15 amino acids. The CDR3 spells CASSFSRSSNQPQHF. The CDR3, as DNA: TGTGCCAGCAGCTTTAGCAGAAGTAGCAATCAGCCCCAGCATTTT.

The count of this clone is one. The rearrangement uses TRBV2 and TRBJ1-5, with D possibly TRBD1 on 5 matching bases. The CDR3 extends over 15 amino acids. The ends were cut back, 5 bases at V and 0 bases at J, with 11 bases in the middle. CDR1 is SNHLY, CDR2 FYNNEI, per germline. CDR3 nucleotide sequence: TGTGCCAGCAGTACCCTGACAGTTAGCAATCAGCCCCAGCATTTT. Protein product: CASSTLTVSNQPQHF.